This T cell receptor beta chain was documented in a study of blood T cell repertoires in COVID-19. Assay used: immunoSEQ multiplex PCR; TCRdb lists only in-frame clones, some missing. This table has 30,000 to 35,000 clones, nearly 90% appearing once. In germline, CDR1 is MDHEN, CDR2 SYDVKM. Trimming at V came to 4 bases and at J to 4 bases, leaving 9 bases not matched to a gene. This CDR3 is built from 15 residues. V gene TRBV28 combines with J gene TRBJ2-7, with 8 bases lining up with TRBD2. Sample: peripheral blood. The TCR comes from a man at least 80 years old with acute or convalescent COVID-19. CDR3 nucleotides: TGTGCCAGCAGTTCCACAGCGGGAGTCCTTTACGAGCAGTACTTC. The encoded protein is CASSSTAGVLYEQYF. The whole variable domain, remainder taken from reference TRBV28 and TRBJ2-7, is DVKVTQSSRYLVKRTGEKVFLECVQDMDHENMFWYRQDPGLGLRLIYFSYDVKMKEKGDIPEGYSVSREKKERFSLILESASTNQTSMYLCASSSTAGVLYEQYFGPGTRLTVT.